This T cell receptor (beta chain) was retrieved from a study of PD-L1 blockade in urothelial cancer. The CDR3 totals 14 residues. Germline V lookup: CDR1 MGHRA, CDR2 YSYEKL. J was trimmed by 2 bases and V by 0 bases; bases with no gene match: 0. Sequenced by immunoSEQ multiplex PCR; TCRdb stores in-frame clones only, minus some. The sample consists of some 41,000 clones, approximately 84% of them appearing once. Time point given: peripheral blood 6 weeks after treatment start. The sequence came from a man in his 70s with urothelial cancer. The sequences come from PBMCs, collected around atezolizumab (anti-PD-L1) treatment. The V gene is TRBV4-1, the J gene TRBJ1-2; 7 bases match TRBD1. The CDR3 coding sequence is TGCGCCAGCAGCCAAGACAGGGGGAACTATGGCTACACCTTC. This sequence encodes CASSQDRGNYGYTF.